Listed here are 25 T cell receptor beta chains from one sample, sequenced in a study of blood T cell repertoires in COVID-19. Produced via immunoSEQ multiplex PCR; TCRdb's table is partial and in-frame only. Among 150,000 to 250,000 clones listed, 80% to 85% were seen once. What was sequenced was PBMCs or T cells enriched from blood (not recorded which). These receptors were collected from a man aged 40-49 years who had recovered from COVID-19.

V is TRBV12-3 or TRBV12-4 and J is TRBJ1-2; TRBD1 matches 9 bases. The CDR3 has 13 residues. The V segment lost 6 bases and the J segment 4 bases; nucleotides outside the gene matches: 3. The CDR3 region is CASRGTGLYGYTF. In DNA, the CDR3 is TGTGCCAGCAGGGGGACAGGGCTCTATGGCTACACCTTC.

This clone was counted between two and nine times. The rearrangement joins TRBV5-4 to TRBJ2-1; possibly TRBD2 for D (6 bases). CDR1 SGHNT and CDR2 YYREEE come from the germline V gene (reference sequence). The CDR3 is made up of 15 amino acids. Trimming took off 4 bases at V and 6 bases at J, with 17 bases between the two ends. CDR3: CASSAGVSGGNEQFF. CDR3 DNA sequence: TGTGCCAGCAGCGCTGGGGTCTCCGGGGGCAATGAGCAGTTCTTC.

This rearrangement joins TRBV15 to TRBJ1-5, with D unclear. CDR3 length: 12 residues. V gave up 5 bases and J gave up 4 bases, with 6 bases separating them. Germline CDR1 LNHNV, CDR2 YYDKDF (reference sequence). The CDR3 is CATSRDNQPQHF. Written as DNA, the CDR3 is TGTGCCACCAGCCGCGATAATCAGCCCCAGCATTTT. Full variable domain (outside the CDR3, taken from reference TRBV15 and TRBJ1-5): DAMVIQNPRYQVTQFGKPVTLSCSQTLNHNVMYWYQQKSSQAPKLLFHYYDKDFNNEADTPDNFQSRRPNTSFCFLDIRSPGLGDTAMYLCATSRDNQPQHFGDGTRLSIL.

This clone was detected once. The V gene is TRBV27, the J gene TRBJ2-5; D gene unclear. Trimming shortened V by 6 bases and J by 5 bases, and 13 bases separated the two germline ends. The CDR3 loop spans 13 amino acids. Looked up from germline, CDR1 is MNHEY and CDR2 is SMNVEV (reference sequence). CDR3 protein: CASRSLILETQYF. The CDR3 DNA follows: TGTGCCAGCAGGTCCCTTATTTTGGAGACCCAGTACTTC.

V is TRBV5-1 and J is TRBJ2-3; perhaps TRBD2 as D (5 bases). The CDR3 sequence is 14 residues long. V lost 0 bases and J lost 4, with 9 bases in between. CDR1 is SGHRS, CDR2 YFSETQ, per germline. The CDR3 DNA is TGCGCCAGCAGCTTGGAACGGGGTGCAGATACGCAGTATTTT. Its translation: CASSLERGADTQYF.

The V gene is TRBV19, the J gene TRBJ1-2, with 9 bases fitting TRBD1. The CDR3 sequence is 15 residues long. The J segment lost 2 bases and the V segment lost 4 bases, leaving 5 bases of the junction unmatched. CDR1 and CDR2 from the germline V gene are LNHDA and SQIVND (reference sequence). In DNA, the CDR3 is TGTGCCAGTAGTACATCCGGGACAGGGAACTATGGCTACACCTTC. It translates to CASSTSGTGNYGYTF.

The chain combines TRBV6-2 or TRBV6-3 with TRBJ1-2; D is perhaps TRBD1 (6 bases). Germline V gene data show CDR1 as MNHEY and CDR2 as SVGEGT. The CDR3 extends over 18 amino acids. With 6 bases removed from V and 4 bases from J, the gap between germline ends came to 27 bases. CDR3 protein: CASSPLGQLRAYAYGYTF. CDR3 DNA sequence: TGTGCCAGCAGCCCACTTGGACAGCTTAGGGCCTATGCCTATGGCTACACCTTC.

The V gene is TRBV7-3, the J gene TRBJ1-2, with TRBD1 as a possible D gene (5 bases). The V gene lost 0 bases and the J gene lost 6 bases, with 11 bases spanning the gap. Germline CDR1 and CDR2: SGHTA and FQGTGA. The CDR3 covers 14 residues. CDR3 nucleotide sequence: TGTGCCAGCAGCTTAACCGCAGGGCTTGATGGCTACACCTTC. This translates into CASSLTAGLDGYTF.

This chain joins TRBV10-2 and TRBJ1-1, with D tentatively TRBD1 (5 bases). The germline gives CDR1 WSHSY, CDR2 SAAADI. Trimming shortened V by 0 bases and J by 1 base, and 15 bases separated the two germline ends. The CDR3 runs 17 residues. The CDR3 DNA sequence: TGCGCCAGCAGTGAGTCTAACTACAGGCGGACGAACACTGAAGCTTTCTTT. Amino acids: CASSESNYRRTNTEAFF.

The chain couples TRBV10-3 to TRBJ2-1, with 8 bases aligning to TRBD1. The CDR3 covers 14 residues. The germline gives CDR1 ENHRY, CDR2 SYGVKD. Trimming at V came to 6 bases and at J to 2 bases, leaving 3 bases not matched to a gene. The CDR3 bases are TGTGCCATCAGCAAGGACAGGGCCTACAATGAGCAGTTCTTC. Amino acids: CAISKDRAYNEQFF.

This clone was detected only once. The rearrangement links TRBV18 to TRBJ1-2; 10 nucleotides match TRBD1. Per the germline V gene, CDR1 is KGHSH and CDR2 is LQKENI. The CDR3 covers 15 residues. J lost 1 base, V lost 5 bases, and 4 bases had no gene match. CDR3 nucleotides: TGTGCCAGCTCAAAGGGGACAGGGGATAACTATGGCTACACCTTC. It yields the protein CASSKGTGDNYGYTF.

The genes are TRBV6-5 and TRBJ1-6; D is uncertain. Germline loops: CDR1 MNHEY, CDR2 SVGAGI. V lost 0 bases, J lost 9 bases, and 15 bases lay in between. The CDR3 contains 16 residues. CDR3 residues: CASSYSVSGGSSPLHF. The CDR3 region has the DNA TGTGCCAGCAGTTACTCGGTGTCGGGAGGTAGTTCACCCCTCCACTTT.

The chain employs TRBV4-2 and TRBJ1-3; 7 bases line up with TRBD1. The CDR3 is made up of 17 amino acids. The ends lost 2 bases at V and 0 bases at J; junction bases unmatched: 7. Germline CDR1 reads LGHNA; CDR2 reads YNFKEQ. CDR3 loop: CASSQPGAGGSGNTIYF. CDR3 bases: TGTGCCAGCAGCCAACCCGGAGCAGGGGGCTCTGGAAACACCATATATTTT.

This rearrangement joins TRBV4-1 to TRBJ1-1, with 7 bases that match TRBD1. V lost 8 bases and J lost 5; bases outside the gene matches: 8. The CDR3 is made up of 13 amino acids. CDR1 and CDR2 from the germline V gene are MGHRA and YSYEKL. DNA for the CDR3: TGCGCCAGCCAGGGACAGTTGGGTACTGAAGCTTTCTTT. Protein: CASQGQLGTEAFF.

V usage is TRBV5-4 and J usage is TRBJ2-7, with 7 bases aligning to TRBD2. Germline loops: CDR1 SGHNT, CDR2 YYREEE (reference sequence). Germline trimming cut 4 bases from V and 5 bases from J; bases unmatched to any gene: 9. CDR3 length: 14 residues. CDR3 loop: CASSPGGVVNEQYF. CDR3 coding DNA: TGTGCCAGCAGCCCTGGGGGGGTAGTAAACGAGCAGTACTTC.

This sequence joins TRBV30 and TRBJ2-1; 10 nucleotides line up with TRBD1. In germline, CDR1 is GTSNPN, CDR2 SVGIG (reference sequence). The CDR3 spans 15 residues. The V and J ends lost 7 bases and 4 bases, in that order; junction bases with no gene match: 10. The CDR3 DNA reads as TGTGCCTCGAACCCGGGACAGGGGTTTTACAATGAGCAGTTCTTC. This translates into CASNPGQGFYNEQFF.

This clone was seen once. The V call is TRBV19, the J call TRBJ2-2; tentatively, D is TRBD1 (5 bases). With 3 bases removed from V and 13 bases from J, the gap between germline ends came to 15 bases. Germline V gives CDR1 LNHDA, CDR2 SQIVND (reference sequence). This CDR3 region has 13 residues. In DNA, the CDR3 is TGTGCCAGTAGTATCAAGTCAATTCAGGGGCTGTTTTTT. Protein product: CASSIKSIQGLFF.

This clone occurred once. This sequence joins TRBV5-1 and TRBJ2-5; weak D call: TRBD1 (5 bases). The J call is doubtful: the DNA matches TRBJ2-7 better. This CDR3 is built from 13 residues. CDR1 is SGHRS, CDR2 YFSETQ, per germline. The CDR3 nucleotides read TGCGCCAGCAGCTTGGTGGACAAGTACGAGCAGTACTTC. Translating it yields CASSLVDKYEQYF.

The V call is TRBV4-1, the J call TRBJ1-1; TRBD1 agrees at 9 bases. Germline assignment: CDR1 MGHRA and CDR2 YSYEKL. CDR3 length: 17 residues. After removal of 1 base from V and 4 bases from J, the junction contained 10 bases not matched to a gene. The CDR3 DNA sequence: TGCGCCAGCAGCCAAGGTCCGACAGGGGGTTACCTCACTGAAGCTTTCTTT. The encoded protein is CASSQGPTGGYLTEAFF.

This clone was seen a few times. V usage is TRBV6-5 and J usage is TRBJ1-3, with D hard to call. Germline CDR1 MNHEY, CDR2 SVGAGI. The CDR3 totals 14 residues. The V end was cut by 7 bases, the J end by 1 base, with 11 bases between. Here the CDR3 reads CASKSAPSGNTIYF. CDR3 DNA sequence: TGTGCCAGCAAATCCGCGCCGTCTGGAAACACCATATATTTT.

This chain uses TRBV6-5 with TRBJ1-6; TRBD1 aligns across 7 bases. Trimming at V came to 2 bases and at J to 9 bases, leaving 7 bases not matched to a gene. The CDR3 consists of 15 residues. Looked up from germline, CDR1 is MNHEY and CDR2 is SVGAGI. The DNA for the CDR3 is TGTGCCAGCAGTTACGGGAACAGGGGTGGTTCACCCCTCCACTTT. Residues: CASSYGNRGGSPLHF.

This chain connects TRBV11-2 to TRBJ2-5; 11 nucleotides match TRBD2. J was trimmed by 5 bases and V by 3 bases; bases with no gene match: 11. Per germline, CDR1 SGHAT and CDR2 FQNNGV. The CDR3 has 17 residues. CDR3 nucleotide sequence: TGTGCCAGCAGCTTCAGTGATAGCGGGGGGGCCTACGAGACCCAGTACTTC. It is translated as CASSFSDSGGAYETQYF.

This clone was observed a few times. The rearrangement links TRBV4-1 to TRBJ2-1, with no clear D. V was shortened by 1 base and J by 6 bases, with 13 bases between the two germline ends. CDR1 is MGHRA, CDR2 YSYEKL, per germline. This CDR3 has 15 residues. The CDR3 region has the DNA TGCGCCAGCAGCCAAGGGTTTGGGCTTTTCAATGAGCAGTTCTTC. Its translation is CASSQGFGLFNEQFF.

This chain joins TRBV7-6 and TRBJ1-3, with D perhaps TRBD1 (6 bases). V lost 8 bases, J lost 0 bases, and 23 bases lay in between. This CDR3 contains 18 residues. In germline, CDR1 is SGHVS, CDR2 FNYEAQ. The CDR3 loop reads CASGLVKDSQFSGNTIYF. In DNA form, the CDR3 reads TGTGCCAGCGGGCTCGTTAAGGACAGCCAGTTCTCTGGAAACACCATATATTTT.

The CDR3, as DNA: TGTGCCAGCAGCTTAGCACAGGGGCACGAGCAGTACTTC. It yields the protein CASSLAQGHEQYF. This chain links TRBV11-2 with TRBJ2-7; 7 bases agree with TRBD1. V dropped 1 base and J dropped 5; count of bases not matched to a gene: 2. The CDR3 is 13 residues long. Looked up from germline, CDR1 is SGHAT and CDR2 is FQNNGV.